This T cell receptor (beta chain) was sequenced during a study of glioma-infiltrating T cells after dendritic cell vaccination (dated by TCRdb to the mid-2010s). In the study overall: The cohort comprised approximately 15 glioblastoma patients from Phase I and II dendritic cell vaccination trials, 9 newly diagnosed and 6 with recurrent disease. Autologous tumor lysate-pulsed dendritic cell vaccination was administered to the patients between the early 2000s and the early 2010s. The vaccine consisted of monocyte-derived dendritic cells cultured seven to eight days with IL-4 and GM-CSF, then pulsed overnight with autologous tumor lysate. Patients received three intradermal dendritic cell vaccine injections at biweekly intervals in the arm below the axilla. Tumor-infiltrating lymphocyte content was quantified and tumor and blood repertoires were compared in dendritic cell-vaccinated glioblastoma patients by deep sequencing of TCR beta CDR3 regions. Survival after dendritic cell vaccination was correlated with TCR sequencing metrics, such as TIL content and the overlap between tumor and blood repertoires.

Study-level results and caveats: TCR clonality showed no direct relationship with survival, which suggests that a diverse polyclonal response may matter. The three-group TCR overlap response model was described as speculative and requiring prospective validation. The cohort was small and heterogeneous, few patients had complete blood and tumor sets, and even fewer had initial-recurrent tumor pairs. Higher estimated pretreatment TIL content predicted longer time to progression and overall survival after dendritic cell vaccination.

About this clone itself: It has no known antigen specificity. One base away there is no much larger clone; base qualities are not given.

Using the immunoSEQ assay, TCRB CDR3 regions were amplified from roughly 2 micrograms of genomic DNA, or from all available DNA when less than that was on hand. The multiplex PCR relied on 60 forward primers for TCR V beta segments and 13 reverse primers for J beta segments. To estimate the number of reads per starting template, synthetic control templates were added to each sample at limiting dilution. Sequencing produced 87 bp reads on the Illumina HiSeq System. The published analysis was carried out like this. PCR and sequencing errors were removed by a nearest neighbor algorithm that merged closely related sequences. TCR overlap was measured as the percentage of unique tumor TCR beta sequences that were also present in the peripheral blood of the same patient. TCRdb took over this immuneACCESS table, retaining in-frame rearrangements with V and J assigned. Such tables are incomplete; in checked studies, under half of the missing clones stem from an unresolved V gene, and the remainder is unexplained. V and J calls plus clone size are reproduced from that table; the DNA served to infer D and trimming. This sample holds roughly 100,000 clones; roughly 80% were observed only once. The top ten hold roughly 12% of the sample.

Patients were selected on the basis of adequate residual fresh-frozen tumor tissue and more than two years of available survival data. An isocitrate dehydrogenase mutation was not carried by any of the glioblastoma patients, although molecular status was otherwise variable. PBMC collection took place before vaccination, two weeks after the third vaccination, and at tumor progression if progression occurred. The Qiagen DNeasy Blood extraction Kit was used to extract genomic DNA. The clonotype comes from a human donor with glioblastoma. This specimen was blood, taken before dendritic cell vaccination.

The CDR3 reads CASGQGARGYTF. In nucleotides, the sequence is TGCGCCAGCGGGCAGGGGGCGAGGGGCTACACCTTC. The rearranged segments are TRBV10-2 and TRBJ1-2, with 8 central nucleotides matching TRBD1. CDR1 and CDR2, looked up from the germline V gene, are WSHSY and SAAADI. Compared with germline, V lacks 8 bases and J lacks 8 bases; bases without a gene match: 7. CDR3 length: 12 amino acids, cysteine to phenylalanine. Of the read, only the CDR3 DNA is kept; its 36 bases are in frame from base 1.